The present T cell receptor beta chain was sequenced within a study of T cells of healthy individuals. Germline V lookup: CDR1 SGHDN, CDR2 FVKESK. Deletions cut 4 bases from V and 2 bases from J, with 12 bases between. This CDR3 spans 15 amino acids. TCRdb redid the calling of the 5' RACE reads with MiXCR, one entry per CDR3 protein. The sample yields about 82,000 distinct CDR3 sequences, about 4.8% seen once. The chain couples TRBV14 to TRBJ1-3; tentatively, D is TRBD1 (5 bases). The receptor was derived from a female donor in good health. The CDR3 sequence: CASSRAGSTGNTIYF. The CDR3 DNA is TGTGCCAGCAGCCGTGCAGGGTCAACTGGAAACACCATATATTTT.